Sequencing of this TCR beta chain was carried out in a study of read filtering for tumor transcriptome and immune sequencing. Looking at the study overall: R-ISS stage counts were 8 for I, roughly 15 for II, 6 or 7 for III. Per sample, TCR-region reads ranged about 4.05 to 10.27 million by IR-seq, roughly 85 to 1273 by RNA-seq. Transcriptome libraries were built from DNase-treated RNA.

V was clipped by 7 bases and J by 11 bases; unmatched bases: 9. The CDR3 is 12 amino acids. Germline V CDR1 and CDR2: MNHEY, SMNVEV (reference sequence). Sampling of bone marrow took place during active disease in every patient. This clonotype was seen repeatedly, ten times or more. Molecular barcoded adaptors covering alpha/delta and beta/gamma chains were used on about 0.4 ug RNA. One entry per CDR3 protein, called by TCRdb with MiXCR from the reads. The profile shows tens of thousands of distinct CDR3 sequences, about 22% of them singletons. V usage is TRBV27 and J usage is TRBJ1-1; 8 bases are a match to TRBD1. Specimen: a population of CD138-negative cells sorted from bone marrow. The sequence derives from a donor aged 40 or over with multiple myeloma. CDR3 coding DNA: TGTGCCAGCACCTTCACAGGGGGAGAGGCTTTCTTT. Translation gives CASTFTGGEAFF.